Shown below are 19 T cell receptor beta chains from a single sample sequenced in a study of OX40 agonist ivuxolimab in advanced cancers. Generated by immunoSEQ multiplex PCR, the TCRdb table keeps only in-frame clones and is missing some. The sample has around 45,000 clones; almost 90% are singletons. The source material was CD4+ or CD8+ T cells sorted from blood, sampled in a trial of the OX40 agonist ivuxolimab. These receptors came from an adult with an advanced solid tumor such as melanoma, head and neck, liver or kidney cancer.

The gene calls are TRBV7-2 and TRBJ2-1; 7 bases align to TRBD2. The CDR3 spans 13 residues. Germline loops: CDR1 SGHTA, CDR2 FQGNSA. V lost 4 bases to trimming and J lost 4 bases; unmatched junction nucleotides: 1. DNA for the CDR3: TGTGCCAGCAGCTACGGGAGGTACAATGAGCAGTTCTTC. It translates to CASSYGRYNEQFF.

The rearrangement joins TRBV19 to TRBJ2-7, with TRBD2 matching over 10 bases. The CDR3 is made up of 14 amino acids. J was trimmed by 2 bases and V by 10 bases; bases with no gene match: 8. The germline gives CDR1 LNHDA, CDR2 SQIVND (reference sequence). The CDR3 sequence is CATAITSGAYEQYF. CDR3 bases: TGTGCCACCGCAATTACTAGCGGGGCCTACGAGCAGTACTTC. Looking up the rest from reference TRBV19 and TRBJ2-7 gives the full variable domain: DGGITQSPKYLFRKEGQNVTLSCEQNLNHDAMYWYRQDPGQGLRLIYYSQIVNDFQKGDIAEGYSVSREKKESFPLTVTSAQKNPTAFYLCATAITSGAYEQYFGPGTRLTVT.

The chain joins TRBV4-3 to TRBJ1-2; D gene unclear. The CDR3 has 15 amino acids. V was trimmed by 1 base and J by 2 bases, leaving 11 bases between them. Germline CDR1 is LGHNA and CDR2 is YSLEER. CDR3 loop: CASSQARQDNYGYTF. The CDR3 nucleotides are TGCGCCAGCAGCCAAGCCAGGCAGGACAACTATGGCTACACCTTC.

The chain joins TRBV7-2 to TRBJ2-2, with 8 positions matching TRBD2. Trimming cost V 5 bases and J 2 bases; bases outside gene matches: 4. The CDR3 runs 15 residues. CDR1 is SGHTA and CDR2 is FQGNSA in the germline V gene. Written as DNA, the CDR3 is TGTGCCAGCAGCGCCCTAGCGGGCAACACCGGGGAGCTGTTTTTT. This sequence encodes CASSALAGNTGELFF.

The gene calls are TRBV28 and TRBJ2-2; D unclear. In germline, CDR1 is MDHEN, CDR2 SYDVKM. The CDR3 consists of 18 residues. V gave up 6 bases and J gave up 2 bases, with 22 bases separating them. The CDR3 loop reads CASRGKGRTLTNTGELFF. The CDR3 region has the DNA TGTGCCAGCAGGGGTAAGGGTAGGACCTTAACCAACACCGGGGAGCTGTTTTTT.

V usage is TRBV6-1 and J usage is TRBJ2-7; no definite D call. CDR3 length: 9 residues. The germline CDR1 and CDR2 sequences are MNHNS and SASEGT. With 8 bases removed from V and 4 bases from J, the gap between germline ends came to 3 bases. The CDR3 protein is CASGYEQYF. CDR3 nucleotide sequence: TGTGCCAGCGGGTACGAGCAGTACTTC.

The CDR3 bases are TGCGCCAGCAGCCAAGCCACTCGAGCCTATGGCTACACCTTC. Amino acids: CASSQATRAYGYTF. The chain combines TRBV4-1 with TRBJ1-2; no clear D gene. The CDR3 is 14 amino acids. Per the germline V gene, CDR1 is MGHRA and CDR2 is YSYEKL. Trimming took off 1 base at V and 4 bases at J, with 10 bases between the two ends.

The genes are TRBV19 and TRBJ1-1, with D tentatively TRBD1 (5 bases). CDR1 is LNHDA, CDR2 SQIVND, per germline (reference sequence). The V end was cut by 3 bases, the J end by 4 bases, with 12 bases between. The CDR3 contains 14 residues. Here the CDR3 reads CASSIKVGGTEAFF. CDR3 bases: TGTGCCAGTAGTATCAAGGTGGGGGGCACTGAAGCTTTCTTT.

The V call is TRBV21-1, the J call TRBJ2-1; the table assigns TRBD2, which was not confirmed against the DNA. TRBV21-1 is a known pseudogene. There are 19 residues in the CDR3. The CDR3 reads CASSKEDTSGRSRYNEQFF. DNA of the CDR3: TGTGCCAGCAGCAAAGAAGATACTAGCGGGAGGTCGCGGTACAATGAGCAGTTCTTC.

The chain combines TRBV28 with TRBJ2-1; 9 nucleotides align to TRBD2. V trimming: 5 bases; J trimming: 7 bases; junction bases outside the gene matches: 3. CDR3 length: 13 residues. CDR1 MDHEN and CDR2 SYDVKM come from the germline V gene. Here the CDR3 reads CASSRAGGNEQFF. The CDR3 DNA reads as TGTGCCAGCAGTCGAGCGGGGGGAAATGAGCAGTTCTTC.

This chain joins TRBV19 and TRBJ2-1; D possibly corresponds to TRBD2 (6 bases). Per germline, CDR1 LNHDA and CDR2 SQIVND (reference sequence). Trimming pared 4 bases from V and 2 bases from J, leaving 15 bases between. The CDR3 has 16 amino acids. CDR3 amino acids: CASSSAGTQAYNEQFF. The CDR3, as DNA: TGTGCCAGTAGTAGCGCGGGGACGCAGGCCTACAATGAGCAGTTCTTC. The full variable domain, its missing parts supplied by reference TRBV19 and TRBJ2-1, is DGGITQSPKYLFRKEGQNVTLSCEQNLNHDAMYWYRQDPGQGLRLIYYSQIVNDFQKGDIAEGYSVSREKKESFPLTVTSAQKNPTAFYLCASSSAGTQAYNEQFFGPGTRLTVL.

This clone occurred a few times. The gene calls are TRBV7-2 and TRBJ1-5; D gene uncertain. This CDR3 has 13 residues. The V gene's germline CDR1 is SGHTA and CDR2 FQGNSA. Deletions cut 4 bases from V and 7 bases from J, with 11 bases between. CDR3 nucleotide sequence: TGTGCCAGCAGCTCCGCTACTAGGCAGCCCCAGCATTTT. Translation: CASSSATRQPQHF.

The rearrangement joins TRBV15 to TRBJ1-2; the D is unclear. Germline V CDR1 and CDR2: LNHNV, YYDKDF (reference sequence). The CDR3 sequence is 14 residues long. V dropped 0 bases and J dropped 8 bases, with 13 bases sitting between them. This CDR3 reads CATSREDRLEGYTF. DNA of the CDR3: TGTGCCACCAGCAGAGAAGACCGTCTAGAGGGCTACACCTTC.

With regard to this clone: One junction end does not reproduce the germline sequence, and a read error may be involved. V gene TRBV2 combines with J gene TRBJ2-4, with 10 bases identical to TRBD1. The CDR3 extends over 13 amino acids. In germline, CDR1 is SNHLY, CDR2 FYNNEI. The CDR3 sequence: CASRQPPGQGWSF. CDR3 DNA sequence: TGTGCCAGCAGACAGCCCCCGGGACAGGGGTGGTCCTTC.

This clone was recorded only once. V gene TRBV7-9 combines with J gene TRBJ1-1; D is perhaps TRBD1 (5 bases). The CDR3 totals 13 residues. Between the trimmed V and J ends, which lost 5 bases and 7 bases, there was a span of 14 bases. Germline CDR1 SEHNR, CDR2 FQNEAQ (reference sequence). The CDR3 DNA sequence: TGTGCCAGCAGCCTGGGACGGACCCTTGAAGCTTTCTTT. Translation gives CASSLGRTLEAFF.

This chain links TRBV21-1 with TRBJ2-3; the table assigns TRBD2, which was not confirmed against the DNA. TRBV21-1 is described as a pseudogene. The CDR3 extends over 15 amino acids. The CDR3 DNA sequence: TGTGCCAGCAGCAAAGCCGGCGGGAGCGCAGATACGCAGTATTTT. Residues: CASSKAGGSADTQYF.

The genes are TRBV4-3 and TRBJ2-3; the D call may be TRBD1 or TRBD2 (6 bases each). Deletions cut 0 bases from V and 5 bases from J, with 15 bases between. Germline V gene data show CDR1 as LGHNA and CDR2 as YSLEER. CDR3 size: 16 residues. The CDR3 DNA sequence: TGCGCCAGCAGCCAAGAAGGGGGGTCCGCCGGAGATACGCAGTATTTT. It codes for CASSQEGGSAGDTQYF.

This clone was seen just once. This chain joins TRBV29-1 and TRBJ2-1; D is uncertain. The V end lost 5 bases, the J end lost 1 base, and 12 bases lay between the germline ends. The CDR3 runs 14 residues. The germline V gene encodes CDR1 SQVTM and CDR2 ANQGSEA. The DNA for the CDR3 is TGCAGCGTTTTGAGGAGCCAATCCTACAATGAGCAGTTCTTC. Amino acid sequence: CSVLRSQSYNEQFF.

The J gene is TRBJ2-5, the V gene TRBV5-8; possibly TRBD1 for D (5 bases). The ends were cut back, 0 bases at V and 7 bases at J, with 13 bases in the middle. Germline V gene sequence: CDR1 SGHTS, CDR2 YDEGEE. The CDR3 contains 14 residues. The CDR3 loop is CASSLADILGTQYF. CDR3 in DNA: TGTGCCAGCAGCTTGGCGGACATTTTAGGGACCCAGTACTTC.